This T cell receptor beta chain was sequenced in a study of Ad26.COV2.S vaccination and SARS-CoV-2 variants. Treatment denoted: approximately 18 received Ad26.COV2.S at low or high dose, single or two shots; roughly five received placebo; per-sample allocation not given. The samples date from day 63 after the first vaccine or placebo injection. This table comes from immunoSEQ multiplex PCR, and its TCRdb copy is limited to in-frame clones, with some not included. The sample lists about 350,000 clones; roughly 84% were seen once. This TCR was sampled from a person between 18 and 65 years old who received the Ad26.COV2.S COVID-19 vaccine or a placebo. This material consisted of peripheral blood, taken in a trial of Ad26.COV2.S vaccine versus placebo.

CDR3 loop: CAWSVASRGPYSNQPQHF. The CDR3 nucleotides read TGTGCCTGGAGTGTAGCCTCCAGGGGACCGTATAGCAATCAGCCCCAGCATTTT. V and J are TRBV30 and TRBJ1-5, with D possibly being TRBD1 (6 bases). Trimming left V 0 bases short and J 0 bases short, with 18 bases between. Germline CDR1 reads GTSNPN; CDR2 reads SVGIG (reference sequence). This CDR3 is built from 18 residues.